This TCR beta chain was profiled in a study of shared clonotypes between healthy human individuals. Study-level points and caveats: A reduction in generation probabilities was seen for non-shared clonotypes relative to those shared by all four donors.

Notes on this clone: The antigen is not known.

In the naive CD8 group, cells lacked CD45RO and were positively selected for CCR7, so terminally differentiated effector memory CD45RA+ cells were left out. Each sample came from a Caucasian adult donor living in Nashville, Tennessee. CDR3 length equals 14 residues. Trimming left V 6 bases short and J 8 bases short, with 19 bases between. Germline CDR1 reads LNHDA; CDR2 reads SQIVND (reference sequence). Assay execution took place at the deep level. How the authors handled the data: Filtering differed because ImmunoSEQ produced junction-only sequences that carried no quality scores. Profiling relied on immunoSEQ multiplex PCR, and the TCRdb table lists in-frame clones only, not all of them. The V and J calls and clone size are taken from that table; D and trimming were inferred from the DNA. Of around 640,000 clones in the sample, 95% to 96% were seen once.

The source of this sequence is a young woman in good health. Sample: naive CD8+ T cells sorted from blood. The rearrangement links TRBV19 to TRBJ1-1; no reliable D call. The CDR3 spells CASRIRTDSREAFF. The CDR3 nucleotides read TGTGCCAGTAGAATTCGGACCGATAGTAGAGAAGCTTTCTTT.